Listed below are T cell receptor beta chains from one sample, sequenced in a study of neoadjuvant anti-PD-1 for oral cavity cancer. Using immunoSEQ multiplex PCR, the repertoire was profiled, and TCRdb retains in-frame clones only, with some absent. Of about 80,000 clones listed, about 80% were seen once; the top ten hold about 2.9%. Sample: PBMCs, taken before nivolumab (anti-PD-1) treatment. The receptors stem from a person between 40 and 85 years old with oral cavity squamous cell carcinoma. The CDR3 runs from the conserved cysteine through the conserved F or W. The order of the fields is CDR3 DNA, CDR3 protein, J gene, clone size, D gene, V gene. The D gene is left open where the match is weak. Clone size is shown for a subset of rows, as once, few, many or a class of expanded clone.

DNA: TGTGCCAGCACTACCGGACAGGGCTTCACCGGGGAGCTGTTTTTT
CDR3: CASTTGQGFTGELFF
J: TRBJ2-2
size: few
D: TRBD1
V: TRBV6-5

DNA: TGCGCCAGCAGCTTGGAAGGGGGGCCTCCGACCGACTACACCTTC
CDR3: CASSLEGGPPTDYTF
J: TRBJ1-2
size: -
D: -
V: TRBV5-1

DNA: TGTGCTAGTGGCCGGGAGTACCCGTCCGGGGAGCTGTTTTTT
CDR3: CASGREYPSGELFF
J: TRBJ2-2
size: -
D: -
V: TRBV12-5

DNA: TGTGCCAGCAGCGTAGCTACGCTAGCGGGAGGGCCGGAGACCCAGTACTTC
CDR3: CASSVATLAGGPETQYF
J: TRBJ2-5
size: -
D: TRBD2
V: TRBV9

DNA: TGTGCCAGCCGTGAGCGGGATACCTACGAGCAGTACTTC
CDR3: CASRERDTYEQYF
J: TRBJ2-7
size: -
D: TRBD2
V: TRBV7-9

DNA: TGTGCCAGCAGTGATTGGGGCGCTTCTGGCGAGCAGTACTTC
CDR3: CASSDWGASGEQYF
J: TRBJ2-7
size: few
D: -
V: TRBV2

DNA: TGCGCCAGCAGCCTCGGGGAAAGCAATCAGCCCCAGCATTTT
CDR3: CASSLGESNQPQHF
J: TRBJ1-5
size: -
D: -
V: TRBV5-1

DNA: TGTGCCAGCAGTGCCTCGGGACAGGGATACGAGCAGTACTTC
CDR3: CASSASGQGYEQYF
J: TRBJ2-7
size: -
D: TRBD1
V: TRBV25-1

DNA: TGTGCCAGCAGTTTGAAGATGATCGGCACTGAAGCTTTCTTT
CDR3: CASSLKMIGTEAFF
J: TRBJ1-1
size: -
D: -
V: TRBV27

DNA: TGTGCCAGCAGTTACGGGGGAGGAAACACCATATATTTT
CDR3: CASSYGGGNTIYF
J: TRBJ1-3
size: -
D: -
V: TRBV6-5

DNA: TGTGCCAGCAGCGTAGAGACTAGCGCCAATGAGCAGTTCTTC
CDR3: CASSVETSANEQFF
J: TRBJ2-1
size: -
D: TRBD2
V: TRBV9

DNA: TGTGCCAGCAGCCAAACCTACGAGCAGTACTTC
CDR3: CASSQTYEQYF
J: TRBJ2-7
size: once
D: -
V: TRBV14

DNA: TGTGCCAGCAGTTTTGGGGGCAATCAGCCCCAGCATTTT
CDR3: CASSFGGNQPQHF
J: TRBJ1-5
size: few
D: -
V: TRBV28

DNA: TGTGCCAGCAGTCAGAGCGGGAGATCTGTTACAGATACGCAGTATTTT
CDR3: CASSQSGRSVTDTQYF
J: TRBJ2-3
size: once
D: TRBD2
V: TRBV28

DNA: TGCAGCGTTTTCCGGGACAGGGGACAGTTCTTC
CDR3: CSVFRDRGQFF
J: TRBJ2-1
size: -
D: TRBD1
V: TRBV29-1

DNA: TGTGCCTTCAGCGGGACTAAGGCGTCCTTCGGGGAGCTGTTTTTT
CDR3: CAFSGTKASFGELFF
J: TRBJ2-2
size: -
D: TRBD2
V: TRBV30

DNA: TGTGCCAGCAGCCCTGGACTAGCGGCCATCTACGAGCAGTACTTC
CDR3: CASSPGLAAIYEQYF
J: TRBJ2-7
size: -
D: TRBD2
V: TRBV5-4

DNA: TGTGCCAGCAGCTTAGGTGGGCAAGGCAATGAGCAGTTCTTC
CDR3: CASSLGGQGNEQFF
J: TRBJ2-1
size: -
D: -
V: TRBV11-3

DNA: TGTGCCAGCAGCTTAGAGGTTAATCAGCCCCAGCATTTT
CDR3: CASSLEVNQPQHF
J: TRBJ1-5
size: -
D: -
V: TRBV5-4

DNA: TGTGCCAGCAGTTGGGGGTATAGGACAATCTACAATGAGCAGTTCTTC
CDR3: CASSWGYRTIYNEQFF
J: TRBJ2-1
size: -
D: -
V: TRBV27

DNA: TGTGCCATCAGTGAGACCCTAGCGCGGGGCACAGATACGCAGTATTTT
CDR3: CAISETLARGTDTQYF
J: TRBJ2-3
size: -
D: -
V: TRBV10-3

DNA: TGTGCCAGCAGTCTCCTCCGTCGGACTGAAGCTTTCTTT
CDR3: CASSLLRRTEAFF
J: TRBJ1-1
size: few
D: -
V: TRBV6-5

DNA: TGCGCCAGCGAAAGAGGGGATAACTCTGGAAACACCATATATTTT
CDR3: CASERGDNSGNTIYF
J: TRBJ1-3
size: -
D: -
V: TRBV5-1

DNA: TGTGCCAGCAGGCCACAGGAGAATCAGCCCCAGCATTTT
CDR3: CASRPQENQPQHF
J: TRBJ1-5
size: -
D: -
V: TRBV6-6

DNA: TGTGCCAGCAGCCGTCCCCCTGGACAGGGGAGCTACGAGCAGTACTTC
CDR3: CASSRPPGQGSYEQYF
J: TRBJ2-7
size: -
D: TRBD1
V: TRBV7-2

DNA: TGTGCCAGCAGCTTAGCGGGGAGCGGGAGTTACAATGAGCAGTTCTTC
CDR3: CASSLAGSGSYNEQFF
J: TRBJ2-1
size: -
D: TRBD2
V: TRBV7-2

DNA: TGCGCCAGCAGCCTCGTTTCCGGGACTAGCGGGAGCACGCAGTACTTC
CDR3: CASSLVSGTSGSTQYF
J: TRBJ2-7
size: -
D: TRBD2
V: TRBV4-1

DNA: TGTGCCAGCAGCCCCCCTCCAGCACGAGAGACCCAGTACTTC
CDR3: CASSPPPARETQYF
J: TRBJ2-5
size: few
D: -
V: TRBV7-9

DNA: TGCGCCAGCAGCCAAGAAGTAACGGGAGGTGCTGTGGATACGCAGTATTTT
CDR3: CASSQEVTGGAVDTQYF
J: TRBJ2-3
size: -
D: TRBD2
V: TRBV4-1

DNA: TGTGCCTGCCCGGGGCAGGGCGGTGAAAAACTGTTTTTT
CDR3: CACPGQGGEKLFF
J: TRBJ1-4
size: -
D: -
V: TRBV30

DNA: TGTGCCAGCGGCCGGGACAGGGGCTACGAGCAGTACTTC
CDR3: CASGRDRGYEQYF
J: TRBJ2-7
size: -
D: TRBD1
V: TRBV6-5

DNA: TGTGCCAGCAGTGTTAGCCGGGACGGACCCTACGAGCAGTACTTC
CDR3: CASSVSRDGPYEQYF
J: TRBJ2-7
size: many
D: -
V: TRBV6-4

DNA: TGTGCCAGCAGCTTAAACACCCATAGCAATCAGCCCCAGCATTTT
CDR3: CASSLNTHSNQPQHF
J: TRBJ1-5
size: -
D: -
V: TRBV7-2

DNA: TGTGCCTGGAGTCTGCTAGCTTCTCATCATGAGCAGTTCTTC
CDR3: CAWSLLASHHEQFF
J: TRBJ2-1
size: -
D: -
V: TRBV30

DNA: TGTGCCTGGACGCAAGTAATCGGCACTGAAGCTTTCTTT
CDR3: CAWTQVIGTEAFF
J: TRBJ1-1
size: -
D: -
V: TRBV30

DNA: TGTGCCAGCGAAAGTTTATCCTACGAGCAGTACTTC
CDR3: CASESLSYEQYF
J: TRBJ2-7
size: -
D: -
V: TRBV7-9

DNA: TGTGCCAGCCGTTCAACTAAGGGGAACACTGAAGCTTTCTTT
CDR3: CASRSTKGNTEAFF
J: TRBJ1-1
size: -
D: -
V: TRBV28

DNA: TGTGCCAGCAGTTACAGCGTTGAGCAGTTCTTC
CDR3: CASSYSVEQFF
J: TRBJ2-1
size: -
D: -
V: TRBV6-6

DNA: TGTGCCAGCAGCTTAGTAGTAGCGAAAGGAGCGGGAGCCAACAATGAGCAGTTCTTC
CDR3: CASSLVVAKGAGANNEQFF
J: TRBJ2-1
size: -
D: TRBD2
V: TRBV7-2

DNA: TGCGCCAGCAACTCAGCGGGAGTTGAGACCCAGTACTTC
CDR3: CASNSAGVETQYF
J: TRBJ2-5
size: once
D: TRBD2
V: TRBV5-1

DNA: TGCGCCAGCAGCTTGACTAGCGGGAGGGCCGGCGATGAGCAGTTCTTC
CDR3: CASSLTSGRAGDEQFF
J: TRBJ2-1
size: -
D: TRBD2
V: TRBV5-1

DNA: TGTGCCAGCAGCACAGGACACACCATATATTTT
CDR3: CASSTGHTIYF
J: TRBJ1-3
size: once
D: -
V: TRBV7-9

DNA: TGTGCCAGCAGCGGAAGCCAAGAGACCCAGTACTTC
CDR3: CASSGSQETQYF
J: TRBJ2-5
size: -
D: -
V: TRBV9

DNA: TGTGCCAGCTCGCCCGGACAGGGGCCCACAGATACGCAGTATTTT
CDR3: CASSPGQGPTDTQYF
J: TRBJ2-3
size: -
D: TRBD1
V: TRBV2

DNA: TGTGCCAGCAGTTTATATGCCGAGCAGTACTTC
CDR3: CASSLYAEQYF
J: TRBJ2-7
size: -
D: -
V: TRBV28

DNA: TGTGCCAGCAGCTTGGTCGCCTACGAGCAGTACTTC
CDR3: CASSLVAYEQYF
J: TRBJ2-7
size: -
D: -
V: TRBV5-7

DNA: TGTGCCAGCAGTTTCCCGAGCATAGATACGCAGTATTTT
CDR3: CASSFPSIDTQYF
J: TRBJ2-3
size: -
D: -
V: TRBV28

DNA: TGTGCCAGTAGTCCCCTTTTGGGGATTAATCAGCCCCAGCATTTT
CDR3: CASSPLLGINQPQHF
J: TRBJ1-5
size: -
D: -
V: TRBV19

DNA: TGTGCCATCAGTCAAGGACAGCGAGATGGCTACACCTTC
CDR3: CAISQGQRDGYTF
J: TRBJ1-2
size: -
D: -
V: TRBV10-3

DNA: TGCGCCAGCAGCTACGTTGGGCAGGGAGGCGGCTACACCTTC
CDR3: CASSYVGQGGGYTF
J: TRBJ1-2
size: -
D: -
V: TRBV5-1

DNA: TGTGCCAGCAGCCTTGGGACAGCCGAGCAGTACTTC
CDR3: CASSLGTAEQYF
J: TRBJ2-7
size: few
D: TRBD1
V: TRBV11-3

DNA: TGTGCCTGGAGCGAGACAGAGAACACTGAAGCTTTCTTT
CDR3: CAWSETENTEAFF
J: TRBJ1-1
size: -
D: -
V: TRBV30

DNA: TGCGCCAGCAGCTTGGGGGGGACTACTGACTACAATGAGCAGTTCTTC
CDR3: CASSLGGTTDYNEQFF
J: TRBJ2-1
size: -
D: TRBD2
V: TRBV5-1

DNA: TGTGCCAGCAGCTCCTTATTGACCCACTCCCTAGAGGGCTACACCTTC
CDR3: CASSSLLTHSLEGYTF
J: TRBJ1-2
size: once
D: -
V: TRBV7-9

DNA: TGTGCCAGCAGAGCCGACAGGGGGCCCACTGAAGCTTTCTTT
CDR3: CASRADRGPTEAFF
J: TRBJ1-1
size: -
D: TRBD1
V: TRBV27

DNA: TGTGCCAGCACGATGGCAGGGCCCACAGATACGCAGTATTTT
CDR3: CASTMAGPTDTQYF
J: TRBJ2-3
size: -
D: -
V: TRBV2

DNA: TGTGCCAGCAGCTTAGAGTGGTTCAATGAGCAGTTCTTC
CDR3: CASSLEWFNEQFF
J: TRBJ2-1
size: -
D: -
V: TRBV7-2

DNA: TGTGCCAGCAGCGCCGTGGACAGGGTTGACTATGGCTACACCTTC
CDR3: CASSAVDRVDYGYTF
J: TRBJ1-2
size: once
D: TRBD1
V: TRBV9

DNA: TGTGCCATCAGTGAGTCGGGCGGGAGCTCCTACGAGCAGTACTTC
CDR3: CAISESGGSSYEQYF
J: TRBJ2-7
size: -
D: TRBD2
V: TRBV10-3

DNA: TGCAGCGTTGCGGGGGGAGGAGGAACTGGAACTGAAGCTTTCTTT
CDR3: CSVAGGGGTGTEAFF
J: TRBJ1-1
size: -
D: -
V: TRBV29-1